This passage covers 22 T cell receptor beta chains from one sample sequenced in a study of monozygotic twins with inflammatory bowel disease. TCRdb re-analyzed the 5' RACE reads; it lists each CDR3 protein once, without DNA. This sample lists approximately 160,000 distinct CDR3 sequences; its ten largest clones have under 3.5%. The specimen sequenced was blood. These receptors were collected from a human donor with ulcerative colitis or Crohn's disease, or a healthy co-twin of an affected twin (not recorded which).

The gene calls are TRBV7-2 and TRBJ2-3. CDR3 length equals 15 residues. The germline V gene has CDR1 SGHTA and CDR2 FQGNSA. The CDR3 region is CASSPEITSTDTQYF.

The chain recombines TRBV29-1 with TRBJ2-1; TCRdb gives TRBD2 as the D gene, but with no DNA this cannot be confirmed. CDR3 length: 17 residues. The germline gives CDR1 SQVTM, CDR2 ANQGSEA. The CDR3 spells CSVDTTSGSLFYNEQFF.

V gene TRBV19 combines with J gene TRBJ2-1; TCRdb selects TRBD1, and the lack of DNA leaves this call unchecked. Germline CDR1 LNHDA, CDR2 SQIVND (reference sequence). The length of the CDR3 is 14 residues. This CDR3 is CASSPLGSYNEQFF.

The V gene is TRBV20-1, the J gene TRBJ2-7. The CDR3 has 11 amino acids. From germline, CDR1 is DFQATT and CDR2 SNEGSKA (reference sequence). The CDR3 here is CSALNGYEQYF.

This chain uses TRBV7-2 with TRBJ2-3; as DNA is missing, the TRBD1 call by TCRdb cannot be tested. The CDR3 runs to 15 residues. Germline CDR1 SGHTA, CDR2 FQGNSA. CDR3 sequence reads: CASSLRGGGTDTQYF. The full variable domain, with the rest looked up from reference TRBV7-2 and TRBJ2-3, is GAGVSQSPSNKVTEKGKDVELRCDPISGHTALYWYRQSLGQGLEFLIYFQGNSAPDKSGLPSDRFSAERTGGSVSTLTIQRTQQEDSAVYLCASSLRGGGTDTQYFGPGTRLTVL.

The CDR3 spells CASSLAGVRDEQYF. The V call is TRBV5-1, the J call TRBJ2-7; as DNA is missing, the TRBD1 call by TCRdb cannot be tested. The CDR3 has 14 amino acids. CDR1 and CDR2 (germline): SGHRS, YFSETQ. The whole variable domain, remainder taken from reference TRBV5-1 and TRBJ2-7, is KAGVTQTPRYLIKTRGQQVTLSCSPISGHRSVSWYQQTPGQGLQFLFEYFSETQRNKGNFPGRFSGRQFSNSRSEMNVSTLELGDSALYLCASSLAGVRDEQYFGPGTRLTVT.

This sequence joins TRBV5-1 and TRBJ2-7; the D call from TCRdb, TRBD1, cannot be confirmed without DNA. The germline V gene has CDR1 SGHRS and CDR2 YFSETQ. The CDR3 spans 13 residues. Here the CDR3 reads CASSRGQDYEQYF. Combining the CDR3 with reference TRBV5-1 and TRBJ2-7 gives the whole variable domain KAGVTQTPRYLIKTRGQQVTLSCSPISGHRSVSWYQQTPGQGLQFLFEYFSETQRNKGNFPGRFSGRQFSNSRSEMNVSTLELGDSALYLCASSRGQDYEQYFGPGTRLTVT.

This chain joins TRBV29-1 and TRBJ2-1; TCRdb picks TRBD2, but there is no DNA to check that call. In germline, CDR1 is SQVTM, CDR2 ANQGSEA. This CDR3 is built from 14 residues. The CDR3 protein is CSATSGRASGEQFF.

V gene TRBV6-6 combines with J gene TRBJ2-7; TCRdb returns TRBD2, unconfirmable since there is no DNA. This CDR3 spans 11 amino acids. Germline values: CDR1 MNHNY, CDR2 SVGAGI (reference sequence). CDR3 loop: CASSGTWEQYF.

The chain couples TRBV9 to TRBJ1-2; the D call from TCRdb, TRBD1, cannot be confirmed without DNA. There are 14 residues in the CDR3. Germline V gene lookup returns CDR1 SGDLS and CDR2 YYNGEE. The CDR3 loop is CASSVDPHTLGYTF.

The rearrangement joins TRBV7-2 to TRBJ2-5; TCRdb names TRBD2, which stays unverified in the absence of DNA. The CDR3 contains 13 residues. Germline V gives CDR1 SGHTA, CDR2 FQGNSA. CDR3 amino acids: CASSVRRVETQYF.

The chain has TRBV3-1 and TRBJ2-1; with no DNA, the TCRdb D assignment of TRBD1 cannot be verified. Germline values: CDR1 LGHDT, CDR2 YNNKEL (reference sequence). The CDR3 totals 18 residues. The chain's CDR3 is CASSPSLGAGGNYNEQFF.

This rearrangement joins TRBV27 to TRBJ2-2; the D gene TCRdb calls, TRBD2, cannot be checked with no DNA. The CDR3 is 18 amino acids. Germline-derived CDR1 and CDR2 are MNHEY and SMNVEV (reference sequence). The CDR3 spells CASSHGLAGVGSTGELFF.

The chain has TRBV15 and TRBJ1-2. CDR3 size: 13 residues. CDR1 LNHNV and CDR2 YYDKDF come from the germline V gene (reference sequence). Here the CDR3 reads CATRSADGYGYTF.

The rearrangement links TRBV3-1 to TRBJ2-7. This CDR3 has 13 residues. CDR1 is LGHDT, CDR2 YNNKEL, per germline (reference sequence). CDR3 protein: CASSLLTSYEQYF.

Here the CDR3 reads CASGGTGSNYGYTF. This chain uses TRBV6-1 with TRBJ1-2. The CDR3 sequence is 14 residues long. From germline, CDR1 is MNHNS and CDR2 SASEGT.

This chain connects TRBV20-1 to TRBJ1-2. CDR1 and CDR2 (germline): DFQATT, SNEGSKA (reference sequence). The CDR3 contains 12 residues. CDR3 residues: CSLGCSGYGYTF.

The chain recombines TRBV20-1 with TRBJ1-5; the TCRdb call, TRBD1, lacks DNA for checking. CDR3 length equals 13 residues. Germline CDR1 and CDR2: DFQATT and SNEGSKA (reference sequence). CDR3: CSALGQSNQPQHF.

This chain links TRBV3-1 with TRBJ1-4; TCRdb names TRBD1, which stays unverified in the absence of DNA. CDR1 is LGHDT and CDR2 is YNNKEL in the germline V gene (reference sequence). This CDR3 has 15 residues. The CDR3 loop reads CASSQGGRGNEKLFF. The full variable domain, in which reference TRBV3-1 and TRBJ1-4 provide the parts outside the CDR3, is DTAVSQTPKYLVTQMGNDKSIKCEQNLGHDTMYWYKQDSKKFLKIMFSYNNKELIINETVPNRFSPKSPDKAHLNLHINSLELGDSAVYFCASSQGGRGNEKLFFGSGTQLSVL.

The CDR3 here is CASSLAPLTITDTQYF. This chain joins TRBV7-6 and TRBJ2-3. CDR1 SGHVS and CDR2 FNYEAQ come from the germline V gene. The CDR3 contains 16 residues. The full variable domain, with the rest looked up from reference TRBV7-6 and TRBJ2-3, is GAGVSQSPRYKVTKRGQDVALRCDPISGHVSLYWYRQALGQGPEFLTYFNYEAQQDKSGLPNDRFSAERPEGSISTLTIQRTEQRDSAMYRCASSLAPLTITDTQYFGPGTRLTVL.

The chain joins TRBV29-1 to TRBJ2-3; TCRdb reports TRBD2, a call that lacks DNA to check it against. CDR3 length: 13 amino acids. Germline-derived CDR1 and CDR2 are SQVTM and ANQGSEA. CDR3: CSVDSGHTDTQYF.

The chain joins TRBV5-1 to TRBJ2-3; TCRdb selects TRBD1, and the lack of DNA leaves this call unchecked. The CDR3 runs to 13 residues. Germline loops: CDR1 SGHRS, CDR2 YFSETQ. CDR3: CASSSGAGDTQYF.